This TCR beta chain came from a study of PD-L1 blockade in urothelial cancer. Background on the study: Twenty-five of 29 patients were males with bladder-origin urothelial cancer. When blood samples were assessed, the median T cell count was around 150,000.

Study-level points and caveats: Patients with durable benefit had greater blood expansion of tumor-associated TCR clones 3 weeks into treatment.

Documented time point: peripheral blood 6 weeks after treatment start. On this clone: As yet, its antigen is unknown.

The data were produced by immunoSEQ multiplex PCR, yet TCRdb's version contains in-frame clones alone and is incomplete. Seen here are approximately 83,000 clones, around four fifths observed once, and the top ten hold under 10%. Sequenced here: PBMCs, sampled around atezolizumab (anti-PD-L1) treatment. This TCR derives from a man in his sixties or seventies with urothelial cancer.

Here the CDR3 DNA reads TGCGCCAGCAGCGAACCGACAGTTGATTCGGGCGAGCAGTACTTC. Translated: CASSEPTVDSGEQYF. The chain has TRBV5-1 and TRBJ2-7, with D tentatively TRBD1 (5 bases). Trimming removed 4 bases from V and 6 bases from J, with 20 bases in between. CDR3 length equals 15 residues. Germline values: CDR1 SGHRS, CDR2 YFSETQ.